This T cell receptor (beta chain) was profiled in a study of liver allograft versus peripheral blood T cells (dated by TCRdb to 2018 to 2021). Notes on the research overall: In liver transplant recipients, the study looked at T cell receptor repertoires in the peripheral blood and set them against the repertoires found within the transplanted livers. The full study reports these points: T cell receptor repertoires inside liver allografts were reported to be different from the repertoires detected in peripheral blood.

The run used an Illumina MiSeq. The public reads were reanalyzed by TCRdb: fastp trimming at Q25, MiXCR alignment, in-frame beta chains only. Entries are consolidated by CDR3 protein sequence, retaining the most common genes and DNA. The sample profile shows 1,800 or so distinct CDR3 sequences; roughly 15% of them were found once. The ten biggest clones cover 6% to 8.5% of the sample. By its share of the sample, this clonotype is large (0.1 to 1%). There is no known antigen for this receptor. Nothing much larger sits one base from this clone, and base qualities are not available. This receptor was obtained from a human patient who had a liver transplant. Some T cells may be donor cells from the graft after a transplant.

Here the CDR3 is given as CASSPRTSGANEQFF. The sequence in DNA is TGTGCCAGCTCACCACGAACTAGCGGGGCCAATGAGCAGTTCTTC. This sequence uses TRBV18 and TRBJ2-1, with 10 middle bases fitting TRBD2. The CDR1 and CDR2 encoded by the germline V gene are KGHSH and LQKENI. The junction shows trimming of 1 base on V and 6 bases on J, and the gene matches do not reach 3 bases of it. The CDR3 covers 15 residues, taking in both the cysteine and the phenylalanine. The read is trimmed to its CDR3 DNA, 45 bases read in frame from base 1.